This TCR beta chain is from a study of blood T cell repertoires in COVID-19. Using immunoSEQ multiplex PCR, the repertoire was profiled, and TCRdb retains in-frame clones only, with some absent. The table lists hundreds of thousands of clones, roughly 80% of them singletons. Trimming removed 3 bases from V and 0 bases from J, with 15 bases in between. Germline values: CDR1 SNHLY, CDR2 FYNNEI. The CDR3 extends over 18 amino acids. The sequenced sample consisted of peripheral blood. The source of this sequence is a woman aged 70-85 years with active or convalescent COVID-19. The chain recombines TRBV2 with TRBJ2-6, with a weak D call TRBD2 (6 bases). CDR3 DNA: TGTGCCAGCAGTGATAAGGAGGGCAGATTCTCTGGGGCCAACGTCCTGACTTTC. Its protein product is CASSDKEGRFSGANVLTF. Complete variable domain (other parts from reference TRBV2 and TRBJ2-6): EPEVTQTPSHQVTQMGQEVILRCVPISNHLYFYWYRQILGQKVEFLVSFYNNEISEKSEIFDDQFSVERPDGSNFTLKIRSTKLEDSAMYFCASSDKEGRFSGANVLTFGAGSRLTVL.